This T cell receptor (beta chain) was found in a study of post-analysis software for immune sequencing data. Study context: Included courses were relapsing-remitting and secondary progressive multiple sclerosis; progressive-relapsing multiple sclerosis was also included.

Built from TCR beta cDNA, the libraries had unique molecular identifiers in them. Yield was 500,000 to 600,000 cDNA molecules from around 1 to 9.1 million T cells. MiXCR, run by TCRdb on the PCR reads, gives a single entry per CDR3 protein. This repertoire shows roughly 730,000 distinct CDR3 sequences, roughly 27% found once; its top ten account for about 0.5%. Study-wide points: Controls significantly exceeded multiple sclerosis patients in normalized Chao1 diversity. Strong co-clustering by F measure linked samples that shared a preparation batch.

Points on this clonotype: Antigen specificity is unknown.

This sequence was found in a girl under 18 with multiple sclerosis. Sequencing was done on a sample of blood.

The CDR3 coding sequence is TGCAGGGGCGCGGTGGGTTTCACTGAAGCTTTCTTT. Its translation is CRGAVGFTEAFF. The V call is TRBV20-1, the J call TRBJ1-1; no reliable D call. CDR1 and CDR2 from the germline V gene are DFQATT and SNEGSKA (reference sequence). CDR3 length: 12 residues.